This section outlines one TCR beta chain sequence together with its context. Its antigen is currently unknown. The sample is drawn from a study of cytomegalovirus exposure and HLA in healthy donors. Study-wide background: Earlier work reported 110 million or so unique TCR beta sequences from about 190 million T cells. Regarding the study as a whole: Most TCR sequences were seen very rarely across donors, but some public TCRs occurred in many. On later analysis, the bulk of CMV-associated TCR beta chains appeared to be HLA-restricted.

The PCR ran on 60 Vbeta and 13 Jbeta primers. Here immunoSEQ multiplex PCR was the method, and the copy in TCRdb shows in-frame clones only, minus some. The sample lists around 160,000 clones; about two thirds were seen once. Deletions cut 8 bases from V and 1 base from J, with 17 bases between. The length of the CDR3 is 15 residues. Germline CDR1 LGHNA, CDR2 YNFKEQ. Nominally healthy donors provided the samples, though records likely missed some immune exposures. This receptor was identified in a woman under 30 in good health and CMV-seronegative. The chain combines TRBV4-2 with TRBJ1-2; possibly TRBD1 for D (6 bases). The sequenced sample consisted of PBMCs. The CDR3 region has the DNA TGTGCCAGCGTCCCGACAGGAGGCTATAACTATGGCTACACCTTC. Translated, it gives CASVPTGGYNYGYTF.